Following are 12 T cell receptor beta chains from one sample sequenced in a study of identical twins. TCRdb re-derived calls from the 5' RACE reads in MiXCR, one entry per CDR3 protein. The table shows fewer than 550,000 distinct CDR3 sequences, with around 15% occurring only once. A further study also used this sample, focusing on yellow fever vaccine responses in identical twins.

The sample consisted of CD4+ T cells sorted from blood. These receptor sequences come from a woman aged 18-35 years in good health.

This sequence joins TRBV7-3 and TRBJ2-7; D is perhaps TRBD1 or TRBD2 (6 bases each). This CDR3 has 15 residues. Trimming pared 4 bases from V and 1 base from J, leaving 14 bases between. CDR1 is SGHTA and CDR2 is FQGTGA in the germline V gene. CDR3 nucleotides: TGTGCCAGCAGCTACGGGGGCGCGGGATCCTACGAGCAGTACTTC. Amino acid sequence: CASSYGGAGSYEQYF.

Ten or more counts support this clonotype. The V gene is TRBV4-1, the J gene TRBJ2-7; 8 bases line up with TRBD1. This CDR3 contains 15 residues. The germline V gene has CDR1 MGHRA and CDR2 YSYEKL. V shed 4 bases and J 2 bases; nucleotides not matched to a gene: 7. The CDR3 loop reads CASSPLQGDPYEQYF. For the CDR3, the DNA is TGCGCCAGCAGCCCGTTACAGGGGGACCCCTACGAGCAGTACTTC.

This chain joins TRBV7-2 and TRBJ2-2; D is possibly TRBD2 (5 bases). V was trimmed by 0 bases and J by 6 bases, leaving 8 bases between them. From germline, CDR1 is SGHTA and CDR2 FQGNSA. The CDR3 consists of 14 residues. The chain's CDR3 is CASSLAFGAGELFF. The CDR3 DNA follows: TGTGCCAGCAGCTTAGCGTTCGGGGCCGGGGAGCTGTTTTTT.

This clonotype was detected many times. This CDR3 reads CASRLTGTSGRYEQYF. In DNA form, the CDR3 reads TGTGCCAGCAGACTAACGGGGACTAGCGGGAGGTACGAGCAGTACTTC. V and J are TRBV12-3 or TRBV12-4 and TRBJ2-7, with 15 bases fitting TRBD2. The CDR3 sequence is 16 residues long. The V segment lost 6 bases and the J segment 4 bases; nucleotides outside the gene matches: 7.

The chain combines TRBV6-1 with TRBJ2-3; tentative D call: TRBD2 (6 bases). The germline V gene encodes CDR1 MNHNS and CDR2 SASEGT. The CDR3 is 14 amino acids. V dropped 6 bases and J dropped 2 bases, with 12 bases sitting between them. The CDR3 sequence is CASSQLAFTDTQYF. The CDR3 DNA sequence: TGTGCCAGCAGCCAACTAGCATTCACAGATACGCAGTATTTT.

V gene TRBV19 combines with J gene TRBJ2-7; the D gene is possibly TRBD2 (5 bases). Trimming removed 3 bases at V and 0 bases at J, with 9 bases between. Germline assignment: CDR1 LNHDA and CDR2 SQIVND (reference sequence). This CDR3 region has 14 residues. The CDR3 here is CASSMGRRSYEQYF. The DNA for the CDR3 is TGTGCCAGTAGTATGGGGAGACGCTCCTACGAGCAGTACTTC.

The rearrangement links TRBV7-9 to TRBJ2-5; D gene unclear. Germline loops: CDR1 SEHNR, CDR2 FQNEAQ (reference sequence). V was shortened by 0 bases and J by 1 base, with 6 bases between the two germline ends. The CDR3 is 14 residues long. CDR3 in amino acids: CASSLALSQETQYF. CDR3 DNA sequence: TGTGCCAGCAGCTTAGCTTTGTCCCAAGAGACCCAGTACTTC. Looking up the rest from reference TRBV7-9 and TRBJ2-5 gives the full variable domain: DTGVSQNPRHKITKRGQNVTFRCDPISEHNRLYWYRQTLGQGPEFLTYFQNEAQLEKSRLLSDRFSAERPKGSFSTLEIQRTEQGDSAMYLCASSLALSQETQYFGPGTRLLVL.

This clonotype was detected only a few times. V usage is TRBV4-3 and J usage is TRBJ2-3; 9 nucleotides align to TRBD2. The CDR3 is made up of 18 amino acids. With 4 bases clipped from V and 4 bases from J, the junction kept 15 bases outside the gene matches. Germline V gene lookup returns CDR1 LGHNA and CDR2 YSLEER. CDR3 in DNA: TGCGCCAGCAGCCCGAAGACTAGTGGCGGGAGGGCCTCAGATACGCAGTATTTT. This gives the protein CASSPKTSGGRASDTQYF.

Ten or more counts support this clonotype. The chain couples TRBV7-2 to TRBJ2-2; a weak D match, TRBD2 (5 bases). The CDR3 extends over 15 amino acids. CDR1 and CDR2 (germline): SGHTA, FQGNSA. The V gene lost 2 bases and the J gene lost 4 bases, with 11 bases spanning the gap. CDR3 in amino acids: CASSLRWRATGELFF. The DNA of the CDR3 is TGTGCCAGCAGCTTAAGGTGGCGGGCCACCGGGGAGCTGTTTTTT.

This clonotype is a singleton in its sample. The rearrangement uses TRBV6-2 or TRBV6-3 and TRBJ2-7; TRBD2 might be the D (5 bases). Germline CDR1 is MNHEY and CDR2 is SVGEGT. CDR3 size: 15 residues. The CDR3 loop reads CVTRRGLDLSYEQYF. The DNA for the CDR3 is TGTGTCACTAGGCGCGGGCTAGACCTATCCTACGAGCAGTACTTC.

The sample holds a few counts of this clonotype. The J gene is TRBJ2-7, the V gene TRBV7-6; D is unclear. The CDR3 contains 16 residues. Germline lookup yields CDR1 SGHVS and CDR2 FNYEAQ. Trimming removed 5 bases at V and 6 bases at J, with 23 bases between. For the CDR3, the DNA is TGTGCCAGCAGCCCCATCTACGACGAGACCCAAAGCGAGCAGTACTTC. Translated: CASSPIYDETQSEQYF.

This clonotype was counted at least ten times. The chain joins TRBV5-1 to TRBJ2-2; 7 nucleotides line up with TRBD2. This CDR3 is built from 14 residues. The V segment lost 6 bases and the J segment 1 base; nucleotides outside the gene matches: 3. CDR1 and CDR2 from the germline V gene are SGHRS and YFSETQ. CDR3 amino acids: CASKAGRNTGELFF. CDR3 sequence (DNA): TGCGCCAGCAAAGCGGGAAGGAACACCGGGGAGCTGTTTTTT.